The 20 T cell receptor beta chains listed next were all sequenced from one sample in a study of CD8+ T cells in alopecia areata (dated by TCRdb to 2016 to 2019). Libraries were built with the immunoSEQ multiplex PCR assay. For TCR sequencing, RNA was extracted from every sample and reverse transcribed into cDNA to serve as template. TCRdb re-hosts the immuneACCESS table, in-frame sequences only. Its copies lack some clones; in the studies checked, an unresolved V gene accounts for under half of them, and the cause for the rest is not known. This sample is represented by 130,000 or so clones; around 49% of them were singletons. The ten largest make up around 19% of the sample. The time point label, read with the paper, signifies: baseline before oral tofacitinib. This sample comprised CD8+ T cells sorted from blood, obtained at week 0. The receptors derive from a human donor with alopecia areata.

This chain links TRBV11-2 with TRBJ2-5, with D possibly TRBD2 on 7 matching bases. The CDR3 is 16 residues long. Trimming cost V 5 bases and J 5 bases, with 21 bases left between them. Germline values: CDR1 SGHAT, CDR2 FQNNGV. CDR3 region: CASSPIQGGRGETQYF. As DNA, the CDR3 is TGTGCCAGCAGCCCGATACAGGGAGGGAGAGGTGAGACCCAGTACTTC.

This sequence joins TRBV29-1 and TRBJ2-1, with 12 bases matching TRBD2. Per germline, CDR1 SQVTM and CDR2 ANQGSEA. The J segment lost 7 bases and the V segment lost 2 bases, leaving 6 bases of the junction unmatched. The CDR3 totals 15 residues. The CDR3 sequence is CSVEFLAGGLNEQFF. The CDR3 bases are TGCAGCGTTGAATTTCTAGCGGGGGGGCTGAATGAGCAGTTCTTC.

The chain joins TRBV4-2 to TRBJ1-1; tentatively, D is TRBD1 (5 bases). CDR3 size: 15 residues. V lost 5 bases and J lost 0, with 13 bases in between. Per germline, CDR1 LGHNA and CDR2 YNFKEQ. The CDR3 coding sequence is TGTGCCAGCAGCTCGGGGGAGGGAGTGAACACTGAAGCTTTCTTT. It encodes CASSSGEGVNTEAFF.

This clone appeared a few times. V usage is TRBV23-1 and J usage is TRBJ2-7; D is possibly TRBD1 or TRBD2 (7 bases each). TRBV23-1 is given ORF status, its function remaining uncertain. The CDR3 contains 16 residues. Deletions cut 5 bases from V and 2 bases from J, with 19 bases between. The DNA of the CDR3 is TGCGCCAGCAGTTACAGGGGACTACAAGATCCCTACGAGCAGTACTTC. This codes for CASSYRGLQDPYEQYF.

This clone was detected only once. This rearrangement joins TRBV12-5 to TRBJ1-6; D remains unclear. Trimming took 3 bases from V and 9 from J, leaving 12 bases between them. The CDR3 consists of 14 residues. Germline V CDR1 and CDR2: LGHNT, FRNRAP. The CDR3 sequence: CASGFISRSSPLHF. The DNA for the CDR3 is TGTGCTAGTGGTTTCATTTCGAGGTCTTCACCCCTCCACTTT.

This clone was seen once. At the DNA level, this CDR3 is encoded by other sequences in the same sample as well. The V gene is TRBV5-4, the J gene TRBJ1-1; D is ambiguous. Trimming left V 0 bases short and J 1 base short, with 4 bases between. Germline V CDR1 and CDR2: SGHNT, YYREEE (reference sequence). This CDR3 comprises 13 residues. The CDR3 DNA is TGTGCCAGCAGCTTGGGATCGAACACTGAAGCTTTCTTT. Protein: CASSLGSNTEAFF.

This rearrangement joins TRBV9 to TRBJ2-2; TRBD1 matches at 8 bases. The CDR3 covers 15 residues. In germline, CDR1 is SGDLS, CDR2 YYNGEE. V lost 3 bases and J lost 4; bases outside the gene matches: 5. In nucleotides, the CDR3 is TGTGCCAGCAGCGATACAGGGGGAATCACCGGGGAGCTGTTTTTT. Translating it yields CASSDTGGITGELFF.

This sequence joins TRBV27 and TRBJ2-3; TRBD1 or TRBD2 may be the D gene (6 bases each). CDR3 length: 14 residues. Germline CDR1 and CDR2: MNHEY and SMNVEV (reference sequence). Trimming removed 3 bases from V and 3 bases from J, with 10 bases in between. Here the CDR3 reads CASSFLGGTDTQYF. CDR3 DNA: TGTGCCAGCAGTTTTCTAGGGGGGACAGATACGCAGTATTTT.

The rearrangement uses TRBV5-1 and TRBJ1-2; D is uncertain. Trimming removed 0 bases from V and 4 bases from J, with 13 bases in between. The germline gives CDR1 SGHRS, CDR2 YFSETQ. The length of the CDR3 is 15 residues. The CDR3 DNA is TGCGCCAGCAGCTTGGGGTTTGACGGAAGCTATGGCTACACCTTC. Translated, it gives CASSLGFDGSYGYTF.

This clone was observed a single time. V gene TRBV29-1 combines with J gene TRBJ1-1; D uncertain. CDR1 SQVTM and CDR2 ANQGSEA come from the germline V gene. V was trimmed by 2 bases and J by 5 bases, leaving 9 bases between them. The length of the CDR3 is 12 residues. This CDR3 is CSVERLGTEAFF. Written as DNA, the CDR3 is TGCAGCGTTGAACGCCTGGGGACTGAAGCTTTCTTT.

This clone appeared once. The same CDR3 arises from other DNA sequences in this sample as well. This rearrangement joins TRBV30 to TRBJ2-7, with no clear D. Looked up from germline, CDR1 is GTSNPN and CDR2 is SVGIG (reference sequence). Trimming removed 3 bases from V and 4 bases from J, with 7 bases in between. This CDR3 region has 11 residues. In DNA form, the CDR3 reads TGTGCCTGGAGCGAAGGGTACGAGCAGTACTTC. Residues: CAWSEGYEQYF.

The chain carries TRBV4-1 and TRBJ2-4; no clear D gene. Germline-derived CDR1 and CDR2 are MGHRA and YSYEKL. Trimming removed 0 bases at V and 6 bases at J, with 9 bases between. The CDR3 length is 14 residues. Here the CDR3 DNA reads TGCGCCAGCAGCCAAGATACGGAGAGAAACATTCAGTACTTC. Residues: CASSQDTERNIQYF.

The CDR3 coding sequence is TGTGCCAGCAGTTTATCCCGGACCGCGGCAACTAATGAAAAACTGTTTTTT. It specifies CASSLSRTAATNEKLFF. The J gene is TRBJ1-4, the V gene TRBV27; no firm D call. The V gene lost 0 bases and the J gene lost 0 bases, with 11 bases spanning the gap. Germline V CDR1 and CDR2: MNHEY, SMNVEV (reference sequence). The CDR3 runs 17 residues.

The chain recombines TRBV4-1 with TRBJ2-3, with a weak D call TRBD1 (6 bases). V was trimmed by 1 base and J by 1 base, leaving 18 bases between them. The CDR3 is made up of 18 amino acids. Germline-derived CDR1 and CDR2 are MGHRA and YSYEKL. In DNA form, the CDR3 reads TGCGCCAGCAGCCAAGCCTCCAATCAGGGGTGGGGCACAGATACGCAGTATTTT. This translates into CASSQASNQGWGTDTQYF.

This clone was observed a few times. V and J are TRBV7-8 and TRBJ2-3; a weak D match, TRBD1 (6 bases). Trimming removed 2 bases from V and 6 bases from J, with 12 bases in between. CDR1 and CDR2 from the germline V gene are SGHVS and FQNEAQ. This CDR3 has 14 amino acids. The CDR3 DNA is TGTGCCAGCAGCTTACAGGGGTTGAAGGATACGCAGTATTTT. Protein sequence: CASSLQGLKDTQYF.

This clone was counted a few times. CDR3: CASSTTGGEQYF. The CDR3 nucleotides are TGTGCCAGCAGCACGACAGGAGGCGAGCAGTACTTC. The chain couples TRBV6-5 to TRBJ2-7; TRBD1 might be the D (6 bases). The CDR3 is 12 residues long. Trimming stripped 6 bases from V and 6 bases from J, with 12 bases between. Per germline, CDR1 MNHEY and CDR2 SVGAGI.

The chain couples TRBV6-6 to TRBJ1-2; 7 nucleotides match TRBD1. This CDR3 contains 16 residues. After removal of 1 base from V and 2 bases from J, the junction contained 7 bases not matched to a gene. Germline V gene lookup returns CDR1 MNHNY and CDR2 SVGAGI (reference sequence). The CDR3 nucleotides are TGTGCCAGCAGTTACTTCTCCCAGACAGGGAACTATGGCTACACCTTC. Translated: CASSYFSQTGNYGYTF.

The CDR3 protein is CASSPDRPTYEQYF. The CDR3 DNA sequence: TGTGCCAGCTCACCGGACAGACCCACCTACGAGCAGTACTTC. V usage is TRBV18 and J usage is TRBJ2-7; weak D call: TRBD1 (6 bases). The CDR3 totals 14 residues. The V end was cut by 3 bases, the J end by 2 bases, with 11 bases between. CDR1 and CDR2 from the germline V gene are KGHSH and LQKENI.

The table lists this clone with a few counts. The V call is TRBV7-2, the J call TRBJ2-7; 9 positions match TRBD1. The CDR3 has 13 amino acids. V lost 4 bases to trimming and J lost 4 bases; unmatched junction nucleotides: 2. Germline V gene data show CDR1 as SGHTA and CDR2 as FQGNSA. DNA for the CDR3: TGTGCCAGCAGCTGGGGACAGGGTTACGAGCAGTACTTC. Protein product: CASSWGQGYEQYF.

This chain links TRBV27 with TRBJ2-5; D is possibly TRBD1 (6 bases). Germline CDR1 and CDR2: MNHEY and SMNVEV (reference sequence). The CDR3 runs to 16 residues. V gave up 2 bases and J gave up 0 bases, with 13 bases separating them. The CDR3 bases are TGTGCCAGCAGTTTAGGGGCAGGGGTCTACCAAGAGACCCAGTACTTC. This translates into CASSLGAGVYQETQYF.